The following is a T cell receptor (beta chain) sequence with its context. What it binds is not known. This sample was taken from a study of T cell responses to AZD1222 COVID-19 vaccine. Overall study findings and caveats: The number of AZD1222 recipients seropositive at baseline was only six. Vaccine-related CD4 TCRs covered spike, predominating at 160-218 and 743-854. A rise in Spike-specific TCR breadth and depth followed two AZD1222 doses. The sample set comprised mostly white British donors with more females, and clonal diversity was possibly underestimated.

Here immunoSEQ multiplex PCR was the method, and the copy in TCRdb shows in-frame clones only, minus some. Here the sample spans 200,000 or so clones, approximately 94% being singletons. Deletions cut 2 bases from V and 2 bases from J, with 13 bases between. The CDR3 covers 16 residues. CDR1 and CDR2 from the germline V gene are SGHRS and YFSETQ. Here the sequenced sample was peripheral blood, taken on day 0 of AZD1222 vaccination. The TCR was taken from an adult in good health. The V gene is TRBV5-1, the J gene TRBJ1-4; D remains unclear. Written as DNA, the CDR3 is TGCGCCAGCAGCTTCTCCACGATAGGGACTAATGAAAAACTGTTTTTT. Amino acids: CASSFSTIGTNEKLFF.